The 14 T cell receptor beta chains given below trace back to one sample, sequenced in a study of shared T cell receptors in the human thymus. Measured with immunoSEQ multiplex PCR; TCRdb has only the in-frame clones, and not every one. The table records roughly 550,000 clones, 70% to 80% of them present only once. This sample was also put to use in a study of human thymus T cells.

The sample was thymocytes. Source of these receptors: a boy less than two years old with a congenital heart defect.

In its sample, this clone was seen once. The chain employs TRBV25-1 and TRBJ2-5; 10 bases match TRBD2. The ends lost 7 bases at V and 4 bases at J; junction bases unmatched: 18. This CDR3 is 18 amino acids long. The germline gives CDR1 MGHDK, CDR2 SYGVNS. Here the CDR3 DNA reads TGTGCCAGCACCTCCTCGAGAGAGCGGGAGGGCCGCGCAGAGACCCAGTACTTC. The encoded protein is CASTSSREREGRAETQYF.

The chain has TRBV4-1 and TRBJ2-5, with 9 nucleotides matching TRBD2. The CDR3 consists of 17 residues. With 4 bases clipped from V and 2 bases from J, the junction kept 11 bases outside the gene matches. From germline, CDR1 is MGHRA and CDR2 YSYEKL. This CDR3 reads CASSPLPRGRVQETQYF. The CDR3 DNA reads TGCGCCAGCAGCCCCCTTCCCCGCGGGAGGGTACAAGAGACCCAGTACTTC.

This rearrangement joins TRBV7-9 to TRBJ2-7; TRBD2 matches 11 bases. The V and J ends lost 3 bases and 4 bases, in that order; junction bases with no gene match: 11. The CDR3 contains 17 residues. The germline V gene has CDR1 SEHNR and CDR2 FQNEAQ (reference sequence). CDR3 nucleotide sequence: TGTGCCAGCAGCTTCAGTCTGACTAGCGGGGCAGATTACGAGCAGTACTTC. This translates into CASSFSLTSGADYEQYF.

The chain couples TRBV19 to TRBJ1-1; D might be TRBD1 (6 bases). The CDR3 is 14 amino acids. CDR1 and CDR2 from the germline V gene are LNHDA and SQIVND (reference sequence). V lost 7 bases and J 3 bases, leaving 15 bases between the germline ends. The CDR3 here is CASTARTDYTEAFF. In nucleotides, the CDR3 is TGTGCCAGTACGGCCCGGACAGATTACACTGAAGCTTTCTTT.

The chain employs TRBV30 and TRBJ2-7, with D possibly matching TRBD1 (6 bases). CDR1 and CDR2 from the germline V gene are GTSNPN and SVGIG (reference sequence). V lost 7 bases and J lost 7, with 20 bases in between. The CDR3 has 13 residues. The CDR3 loop reads CASEGTKLGEQYF. CDR3 bases: TGTGCCTCAGAGGGGACAAAACTGGGTGAGCAGTACTTC.

Only one count was recorded for this clone. CDR3: CASSLEPPGTYNEQFF. CDR3 in DNA: TGCGCCAGCAGCTTGGAGCCTCCAGGGACCTACAATGAGCAGTTCTTC. The chain combines TRBV5-1 with TRBJ2-1, with a possible D match to TRBD1 (5 bases). The CDR3 consists of 16 residues. Germline CDR1 reads SGHRS; CDR2 reads YFSETQ. The V end was cut by 0 bases, the J end by 2 bases, with 12 bases between.

The table lists this clone with a few counts. The V call is TRBV28, the J call TRBJ1-5; 9 bases fit TRBD1. V was pared by 5 bases and J by 7 bases, with 6 bases of the junction left unmatched. The CDR3 extends over 14 amino acids. The germline V gene has CDR1 MDHEN and CDR2 SYDVKM. As DNA, the CDR3 is TGTGCCAGCAGTAACAGGGGGCTTGGACAGCCCCAGCATTTT. It yields the protein CASSNRGLGQPQHF.

The chain employs TRBV5-6 and TRBJ1-2; 11 bases line up with TRBD1. Germline assignment: CDR1 SGHDT and CDR2 YYEEEE. V lost 2 bases, J lost 8 bases, and 8 bases stayed unmatched. The CDR3 totals 15 residues. In DNA form, the CDR3 reads TGTGCCAGCAGCTTTTCTGGACAGGGGGCGGGCGGCTACACCTTC. It yields the protein CASSFSGQGAGGYTF.

The chain carries TRBV27 and TRBJ2-7, with TRBD2 matching over 9 bases. Germline loops: CDR1 MNHEY, CDR2 SMNVEV (reference sequence). V dropped 0 bases and J dropped 2; count of bases not matched to a gene: 5. The CDR3 loop spans 16 amino acids. CDR3 DNA: TGTGCCAGCAGTTTATCGGGTGGCGGGAGGGCCTACGAGCAGTACTTC. Translated: CASSLSGGGRAYEQYF.

Details on this clone: Other DNA sequences from this sample encode an identical CDR3 as well. This sequence joins TRBV2 and TRBJ2-7; maybe TRBD1 (6 bases). The V end lost 5 bases, the J end lost 2 bases, and 7 bases lay between the germline ends. This CDR3 region has 12 residues. In germline, CDR1 is SNHLY, CDR2 FYNNEI. The CDR3 loop reads CASSRQAYEQYF. DNA for the CDR3: TGTGCCAGCAGTCGACAGGCCTACGAGCAGTACTTC.

The chain is built from TRBV7-9 and TRBJ1-5; no definite D call. CDR1 and CDR2 from the germline V gene are SEHNR and FQNEAQ (reference sequence). V dropped 5 bases and J dropped 3 bases, with 17 bases sitting between them. The CDR3 consists of 16 residues. CDR3 residues: CASSPASIGNNQPQHF. The CDR3 nucleotides read TGTGCCAGCAGCCCTGCGTCGATCGGGAACAATCAGCCCCAGCATTTT.

V usage is TRBV29-1 and J usage is TRBJ1-1, with 7 bases aligning to TRBD1. The CDR3 loop spans 14 amino acids. Germline lookup yields CDR1 SQVTM and CDR2 ANQGSEA. Trimming at V came to 5 bases and at J to 2 bases, leaving 8 bases not matched to a gene. The CDR3 DNA follows: TGCAGCGTTTTTTCCGGACAGGCTAACACTGAAGCTTTCTTT. Translating gives CSVFSGQANTEAFF.

The chain joins TRBV28 to TRBJ2-7, with 8 bases that match TRBD2. Germline V CDR1 and CDR2: MDHEN, SYDVKM. The CDR3 totals 17 residues. Trimming cost V 4 bases and J 0 bases; bases outside gene matches: 11. The CDR3 DNA is TGTGCCAGCAGTTCAAACCTTCATAGCGGGAACTCCTACGAGCAGTACTTC. As protein: CASSSNLHSGNSYEQYF. The variable domain in full, with the rest retrieved from reference TRBV28 and TRBJ2-7, is DVKVTQSSRYLVKRTGEKVFLECVQDMDHENMFWYRQDPGLGLRLIYFSYDVKMKEKGDIPEGYSVSREKKERFSLILESASTNQTSMYLCASSSNLHSGNSYEQYFGPGTRLTVT.

This clone showed up just once. Other nucleotide sequences in the sample specify the same CDR3. The V gene is TRBV14, the J gene TRBJ1-1; D perhaps matches TRBD1 (6 bases). This CDR3 comprises 15 residues. The V gene's germline CDR1 is SGHDN and CDR2 FVKESK. Deletions cut 1 base from V and 1 base from J, with 10 bases between. The CDR3 nucleotides are TGTGCCAGCAGCCAAGCGGGGGGCTGGAACACTGAAGCTTTCTTT. It yields the protein CASSQAGGWNTEAFF.